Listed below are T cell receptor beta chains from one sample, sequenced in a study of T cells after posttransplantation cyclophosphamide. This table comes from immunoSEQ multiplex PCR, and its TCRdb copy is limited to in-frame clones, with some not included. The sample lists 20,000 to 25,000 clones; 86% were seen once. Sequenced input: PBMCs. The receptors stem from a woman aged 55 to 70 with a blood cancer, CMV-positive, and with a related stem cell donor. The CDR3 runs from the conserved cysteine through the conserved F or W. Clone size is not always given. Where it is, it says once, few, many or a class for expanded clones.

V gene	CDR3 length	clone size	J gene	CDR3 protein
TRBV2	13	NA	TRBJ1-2	CASSEIGGYGYTF
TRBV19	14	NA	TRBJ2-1	CASTVAGKYNEQFF
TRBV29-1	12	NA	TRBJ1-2	CSVGQATYGYTF
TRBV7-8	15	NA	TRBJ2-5	CASSPRRAGRETQYF
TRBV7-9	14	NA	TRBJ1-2	CASSSLPHRGGYTF
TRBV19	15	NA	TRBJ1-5	CASSLQFYSNQPQHF
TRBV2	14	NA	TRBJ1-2	CASSQREGRDGYTF
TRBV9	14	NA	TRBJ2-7	CASSVGPGDYEQYF
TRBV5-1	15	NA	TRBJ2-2	CASSLEVGAIGELFF
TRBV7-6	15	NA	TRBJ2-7	CASSFEGLPTYEQYF
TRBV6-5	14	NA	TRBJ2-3	CASRVGGSTDTQYF
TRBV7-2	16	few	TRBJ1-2	CASSLARHRLNYGYTF
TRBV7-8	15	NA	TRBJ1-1	CASSPWGTGGFEAFF
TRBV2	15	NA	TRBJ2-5	CASSPLSGSRETQYF
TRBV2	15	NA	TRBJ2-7	CASLPDREAFNEQYF
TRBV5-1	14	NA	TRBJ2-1	CASTTRGDYNEQFF
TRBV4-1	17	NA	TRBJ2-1	CASSLGSGLAAHNEQFF
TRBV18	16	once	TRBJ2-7	CASSPAVSGRPPSWYF
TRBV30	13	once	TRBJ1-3	CAWSGSVVNTIYF
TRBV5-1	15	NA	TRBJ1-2	CASSLGDRGPYGYTF
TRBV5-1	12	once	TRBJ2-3	CASSQSTDTQYF
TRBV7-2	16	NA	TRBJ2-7	CASSLVGGLGGYEQYF
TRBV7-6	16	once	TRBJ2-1	CASSLLGTPPMNEQFF
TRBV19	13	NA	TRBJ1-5	CASSMDRDQPQHF
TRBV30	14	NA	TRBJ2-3	CAWSQWRERDTQYF
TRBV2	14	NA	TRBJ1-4	CASSEGGEGEKLFF
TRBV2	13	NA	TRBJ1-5	CASSVDRDQPQHF
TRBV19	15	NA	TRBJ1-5	CASMLRAPSNQPQHF
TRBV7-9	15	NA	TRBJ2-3	CASSLGVAGLDTQYF
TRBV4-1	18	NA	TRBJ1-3	CASSQGPSRGIGGNTIYF
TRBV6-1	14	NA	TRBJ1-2	CASSEGTGQNGYTF
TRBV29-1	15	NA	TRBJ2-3	CSVGVGLASSDTQYF
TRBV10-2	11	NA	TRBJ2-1	CASSESGELFF